The 4 T cell receptor beta chains below come from one sample, sequenced in a study of T cell responses to AZD1222 COVID-19 vaccine. The repertoire was sequenced with immunoSEQ multiplex PCR; TCRdb's copy has only in-frame clones and lacks some. The sample carries roughly 110,000 clones, under 95% recorded once. This sample comprised peripheral blood, obtained on day 0 of AZD1222 vaccination. The receptors here all came from an adult in good health.

This chain links TRBV6-5 with TRBJ1-1; 8 bases are a match to TRBD1. V trimming: 4 bases; J trimming: 1 base; junction bases outside the gene matches: 5. CDR1 MNHEY and CDR2 SVGAGI come from the germline V gene. This CDR3 region has 15 residues. The CDR3 sequence: CASSSEGQGNTEAFF. The CDR3 DNA follows: TGTGCCAGCAGTTCCGAAGGACAGGGGAACACTGAAGCTTTCTTT.

This clone was seen just once. The chain is built from TRBV7-9 and TRBJ1-3, with D unclear. The CDR3 extends over 16 amino acids. Germline CDR1 is SEHNR and CDR2 is FQNEAQ (reference sequence). Trimming pared 2 bases from V and 0 bases from J, leaving 11 bases between. The CDR3 DNA is TGTGCCAGCAGCTTACGGCGGACGGACTCTGGAAACACCATATATTTT. It specifies CASSLRRTDSGNTIYF.

The genes are TRBV10-3 and TRBJ1-2, with 10 nucleotides matching TRBD1. This CDR3 contains 15 residues. Trimming cost V 10 bases and J 0 bases; bases outside gene matches: 8. The germline V gene encodes CDR1 ENHRY and CDR2 SYGVKD. The CDR3 DNA reads TGTGCCAGCACCCGGGACAGGGGAACTAACTATGGCTACACCTTC. It is translated as CASTRDRGTNYGYTF.

CDR3: CASSQERVGGQGEQYF. CDR3 DNA sequence: TGCGCCAGCAGCCAAGAGAGGGTCGGGGGGCAAGGCGAGCAGTACTTC. V and J are TRBV4-1 and TRBJ2-7; tentative D call: TRBD2 (7 bases). Germline V gives CDR1 MGHRA, CDR2 YSYEKL. This CDR3 region has 16 residues. The germline V and J ends were trimmed by 0 bases and 6 bases, with 18 bases remaining between them.